The T cell receptor beta chain described here comes from a study of CD8+ T cells in alopecia areata. The study, taken as a whole, reports: Under tofacitinib, numerous expanded lesional clonotypes remained detectable in scalp and blood. Scalp clonality, together with expanded CD8+ clones among the top 100, fell significantly with tofacitinib.

Treatment defined: oral pan-JAK inhibitor, 5-10 mg twice daily. Collected material from alopecia areata patients comprised lesional scalp punch biopsies and peripheral blood. This clone turned up a few times. Its specificity is unknown. Within the sample, other DNA sequences also encode this same CDR3. Isolated RNA was reverse transcribed into cDNA used as the sequencing template. Sequencing used immunoSEQ multiplex PCR; TCRdb keeps in-frame clones, though not all of them. The sample consists of some 120,000 clones, approximately 57% of them appearing once. The V end was cut by 4 bases, the J end by 4 bases, with 11 bases between. The CDR3 covers 14 residues. The germline V gene encodes CDR1 MNHNS and CDR2 SASEGT.

This chain links TRBV6-1 with TRBJ2-1, with D unclear. The TCR comes from a human donor with alopecia areata. The specimen comprised CD4+ T cells sorted from blood, sampled at week 4, from a patient treated with tofacitinib. CDR3 amino acids: CASSALADYNEQFF. The CDR3 DNA sequence: TGTGCCAGCAGTGCTCTGGCAGATTACAATGAGCAGTTCTTC.